What follows describes a single TCR beta chain. No antigen is known for it. This sample was taken from a study of T cell responses to AZD1222 COVID-19 vaccine. Study observations and caveats: The study reported that nearly half of spike-specific TCRs target unmutated variant regions.

TCRdb's copy holds only in-frame clones and misses some; the assay was immunoSEQ multiplex PCR. The table has 80,000 to 90,000 clones, 70% to 90% seen once. The trim removed 4 bases at V and 6 bases at J, leaving 2 bases unmatched. This CDR3 is built from 15 residues. Per the germline V gene, CDR1 is SNHLY and CDR2 is FYNNEI. The sample in question was peripheral blood, obtained on day 0 of MenACWY control vaccination. The sequence was obtained from an adult in good health. This rearrangement joins TRBV2 to TRBJ2-1, with 14 bases aligning to TRBD2. CDR3 region: CASSGTSGRTNEQFF. CDR3 coding DNA: TGTGCCAGCAGTGGGACTAGCGGGAGGACCAATGAGCAGTTCTTC.